Each of the 5 T cell receptor beta chains below was sequenced from the same sample in a study of human T cells and chemical hapten exposure. Noted time point: patch test 2, 6 weeks after DPC sensitization. Treatment meaning: therapeutic diphenylcyclopropenone sensitization with weekly scalp DPC. TCRdb processed the RACE reads anew with MiXCR; each CDR3 protein has one entry. Among under 450,000 distinct CDR3 sequences listed, about 6% were seen once. Here the sequenced sample was whole blood, taken in connection with sensitization to the hapten diphenylcyclopropenone (DPC). The source of these receptors is a woman under 30 with alopecia areata. Some clones in this sample may be carry-over from other donors' samples.

This clonotype has at least ten counts. V gene TRBV6-2 or TRBV6-3 combines with J gene TRBJ2-3; 7 bases are shared with TRBD2. Per germline, CDR1 MNHEY and CDR2 SVGEGT. The J segment lost 6 bases and the V segment lost 5 bases, leaving 8 bases of the junction unmatched. The CDR3 sequence is 14 residues long. This CDR3 reads CASSPGGSLDTQYF. The CDR3 coding sequence is TGTGCCAGCAGTCCCGGGGGGTCCTTGGATACGCAGTATTTT.

V is TRBV29-1 and J is TRBJ1-1, with D maybe TRBD1 (6 bases). Trimming stripped 7 bases from V and 6 bases from J, with 12 bases between. Germline values: CDR1 SQVTM, CDR2 ANQGSEA. This CDR3 is 11 amino acids long. CDR3 loop: CSGQQGAEAFF. The CDR3 nucleotides are TGCAGCGGCCAACAGGGTGCTGAAGCTTTCTTT.

A few counts support this clonotype. The V call is TRBV4-2, the J call TRBJ1-1; 8 nucleotides match TRBD1. The V gene's germline CDR1 is LGHNA and CDR2 YNFKEQ. The V and J ends lost 4 bases and 1 base, in that order; junction bases with no gene match: 2. The CDR3 contains 14 residues. The CDR3 loop is CASSPDRENTEAFF. Here the CDR3 DNA reads TGTGCCAGCAGCCCGGACAGGGAGAACACTGAAGCTTTCTTT.

In its sample, this clonotype was seen many times. The chain recombines TRBV6-5 with TRBJ1-6; a possible D gene is TRBD1 (5 bases). Germline V CDR1 and CDR2: MNHEY, SVGAGI. V was pared by 5 bases and J by 9 bases, with 14 bases between. This CDR3 has 14 amino acids. DNA for the CDR3: TGTGCCAGCAGTAGACAGTCTGGGAGTTCACCCCTCCACTTT. This translates into CASSRQSGSSPLHF.

This clonotype occurred many times. The gene calls are TRBV7-2 and TRBJ1-5; D remains ambiguous. The CDR3 covers 13 residues. Looked up from germline, CDR1 is SGHTA and CDR2 is FQGNSA. Trimming shortened V by 1 base and J by 7 bases, and 8 bases separated the two germline ends. This chain's CDR3 is CASSLGDMQPQHF. Written as DNA, the CDR3 is TGTGCCAGCAGCTTAGGGGATATGCAGCCCCAGCATTTT.